This is a list of T cell receptor beta chains from one sample in a study of technical replicates of blood from a few donors. Only in-frame clones appear in the TCRdb table, and some are missing; sequencing was by immunoSEQ multiplex PCR. The repertoire holds about 94,000 clones, 95% seen once, with 0.22% in the top ten. Specimen: T cells isolated from PBMCs. The receptors derive from a human donor in good health. Each CDR3 is given with its conserved first and last residue. The D gene is left open where the match is weak. Not all rows give a size; the values are once, few, many and, for expanded clones, a class.

TRBJ2-1 | TRBD1 | TRBV30 | NA | TGTGCCTGGCTCCGGGACAGGGGGAACAATGAGCAGTTCTTC | CAWLRDRGNNEQFF
TRBJ1-2 | TRBD1 | TRBV19 | NA | TGTGCCACCACGCTGACAGGGGGCGAAAGAACGGGCTACACCTTC | CATTLTGGERTGYTF
TRBJ2-3 | NA | TRBV2 | NA | TGTGCCAGCAGAGTCGGACACGGCAGCACAGATACGCAGTATTTT | CASRVGHGSTDTQYF
TRBJ1-1 | NA | TRBV29-1 | NA | TGCAGCGTTGCCCCGACGAGGGGGTCCACTGAAGCTTTCTTT | CSVAPTRGSTEAFF
TRBJ1-5 | TRBD1 | TRBV5-1 | NA | TGCGCCAGCAGCGCCGGGACAGGGGAAGGGCAGCCCCAGCATTTT | CASSAGTGEGQPQHF
TRBJ2-7 | NA | TRBV6-5 | NA | TGTGCCAGCAGTGCCCCGCAGGGCTACGAGCAGTACTTC | CASSAPQGYEQYF
TRBJ2-1 | TRBD2 | TRBV10-1 | NA | TGCGCCAGCAGACCAAATGAACTAGCGGGAGGGCCTAGCAATGAGCAGTTCTTC | CASRPNELAGGPSNEQFF
TRBJ1-4 | NA | TRBV11-2 | NA | TGTGCCAGCAGCCCCGACAGTGAAAAACTGTTTTTT | CASSPDSEKLFF
TRBJ2-3 | TRBD2 | TRBV14 | once | TGTGCCAGCAGCCCTCGTATGGCGGGAGGCCTTTCTATCACAGATACGCAGTATTTT | CASSPRMAGGLSITDTQYF
TRBJ1-1 | NA | TRBV7-8 | NA | TGTGCCAGCAGCTTATCCAGAAACACTGAAGCTTTCTTT | CASSLSRNTEAFF
TRBJ2-7 | NA | TRBV7-6 | NA | TGTGCCGGCAGCCCCGGACCAGCGGGTTCGGCCTACGAGCAGTACTTC | CAGSPGPAGSAYEQYF
TRBJ2-2 | TRBD1 | TRBV28 | NA | TGTGCCAGCAGTCCAACAGGGGGAAACACCGGGGAGCTGTTTTTT | CASSPTGGNTGELFF
TRBJ1-5 | TRBD1 | TRBV19 | NA | TGTGCCAGTAGTAAAAGCTACCGCAGGGGGAAGGGGGATAGCAATCAGCCCCAGCATTTT | CASSKSYRRGKGDSNQPQHF
TRBJ2-7 | NA | TRBV25-1 | NA | TGTGCCAGGCATCCCGTCCCCACAGGCCTCCGGAACGAGCAGTACTTC | CARHPVPTGLRNEQYF
TRBJ2-7 | TRBD2 | TRBV27 | NA | TGTGCCAGCAGTTTTGGCGGGAGACGCGACGAGCAGTACTTC | CASSFGGRRDEQYF
TRBJ2-5 | TRBD2 | TRBV5-1 | NA | TGCGCCAGCACAGTAGGGACTAGTTTAGAGACCCAGTACTTC | CASTVGTSLETQYF
TRBJ2-7 | TRBD1 | TRBV20-1 | NA | TGCAGTGGACAGGGGGCTAACGAGCAGTACTTC | CSGQGANEQYF
TRBJ2-7 | NA | TRBV6-5 | NA | TGTGCCAGCAGTTACCGAGAGAACGCCTACGAGCAGTACTTC | CASSYRENAYEQYF
TRBJ2-7 | TRBD1 | TRBV7-9 | NA | TGTGCCAGCAGTTCAAAGACAGGGAACGAGCAGTACTTC | CASSSKTGNEQYF
TRBJ1-2 | NA | TRBV7-8 | NA | TGTGCCAGCAGCCTTGTGGGCAGGGACTATGGCTACACCTTC | CASSLVGRDYGYTF
TRBJ2-6 | TRBD1 | TRBV12-5 | NA | TGTGCTAGTGGTAAAACTCTGACAGGGAGCTCTGGGGCCAACGTCCTGACTTTC | CASGKTLTGSSGANVLTF
TRBJ2-1 | NA | TRBV6-5 | NA | TGTGCCAGTCGGGACATCCCCAATGAGCAGTTCTTC | CASRDIPNEQFF